This T cell receptor beta chain was profiled in a study of patients and donors after allogeneic stem cell transplantation. Germline lookup yields CDR1 SGHRS and CDR2 YFSETQ. V was clipped by 4 bases and J by 4 bases; unmatched bases: 7. This CDR3 has 15 amino acids. Each CDR3 protein is one row after TCRdb ran MiXCR on the RT-PCR reads. The table includes 400,000 to 500,000 distinct CDR3 sequences, 15% to 20% detected once. The V and J genes are TRBV5-1 and TRBJ2-3, with TRBD2 identical over 9 bases. The TCR was taken from a human donor who was either an allogeneic HSCT recipient or a stem cell or donor lymphocyte infusion donor (not recorded which). It is not recorded whose cells these are; they may come from a transplant donor. Sequenced input: blood, either unsorted or a sorted T cell fraction (not recorded which). The CDR3 here is CASSHGTSQADTQYF. DNA of the CDR3: TGCGCCAGCAGCCATGGGACTAGCCAAGCAGATACGCAGTATTTT.